A selection of T cell receptor beta chains follows, all from one sample in a study of human T cells and chemical hapten exposure. TCRdb reprocessed the RACE reads via MiXCR and lists one record per CDR3 protein. The sample consists of approximately 400,000 distinct CDR3 sequences, 4.5% to 6% of them appearing once. The source material was whole blood, sampled in connection with sensitization to the hapten diphenylcyclopropenone (DPC). All receptors come from a woman between 45 and 60 years old with alopecia areata. Some clones in this sample may be carry-over from other donors' samples. Both conserved end residues are part of each CDR3. D genes are given only for firm matches. The size of a clone is reported for some rows only, either as once, few or many, or as a class for expanded clones.

CDR3 protein	CDR3 DNA	J gene	D gene	V gene	clone size
CASNATPSVPYGYTF	-	TRBJ1-2	-	TRBV6-5	few
CSALRDNNEKLFF	TGCAGTGCTCTCCGGGACAATAATGAAAAACTGTTTTTT	TRBJ1-4	-	TRBV20-1	-
CASSYSTSGAQEQFF	TGTGCCAGCAGTTACTCGACTAGCGGGGCCCAGGAGCAGTTCTTC	TRBJ2-1	TRBD2	TRBV6-6	many
CASSVGPTGKGTEAFF	TGCGCCAGCAGTGTAGGCCCTACAGGGAAGGGCACTGAAGCTTTCTTT	TRBJ1-1	-	TRBV10-2	few
CASSLTGEDEQYF	TGTGCCAGCAGTTTAACTGGGGAAGACGAGCAGTACTTC	TRBJ2-7	-	TRBV12-3/TRBV12-4	many
CATSFGRSGPAFF	TGTGCCACCAGTTTCGGCAGGTCCGGGCCAGCTTTCTTT	TRBJ1-1	-	TRBV15	many
CASSDNAGVHEQYF	TGCGCCAGCAGCGATAATGCGGGAGTCCACGAGCAGTACTTC	TRBJ2-7	TRBD2	TRBV5-1	few
CASSRGWGTFDSPLHF	TGTGCCAGCAGCCGTGGATGGGGGACGTTCGATTCACCCCTCCACTTT	TRBJ1-6	-	TRBV7-9	many
CASSLQHAEQFF	TGTGCCAGCAGCTTACAGCACGCAGAGCAGTTCTTC	TRBJ2-1	-	TRBV7-2	many
CASSYGGTSYEQYF	TGTGCCAGCAGTTACGGAGGAACGTCCTACGAGCAGTACTTC	TRBJ2-7	-	TRBV6-2/TRBV6-3	-
CASSLRAGGITDTQYF	TGTGCCAGCAGCTTAAGGGCGGGAGGGATCACAGATACGCAGTATTTT	TRBJ2-3	TRBD2	TRBV7-2	few
CASSASGDQPQHF	TGTGCCAGCAGTGCCTCCGGGGATCAGCCCCAGCATTTT	TRBJ1-5	-	TRBV25-1	-
CASSPASGELGIF	TGTGCCAGCAGCCCGGCCAGCGGGGAGTTGGGGATCTTC	TRBJ2-1	TRBD2	TRBV7-8	many
CASSLFSGTGDNEQYF	TGTGCCAGCAGCTTATTTTCCGGGACAGGGGATAACGAGCAGTACTTC	TRBJ2-7	TRBD1	TRBV11-2	-
CASSLKPSGGRGNEQFF	TGTGCCAGCAGTCTAAAGCCCTCGGGAGGGAGGGGCAATGAGCAGTTCTTC	TRBJ2-1	TRBD2	TRBV27	many
CASSPTVISSRSGANVLTF	TGCGCCAGCAGCCCGACAGTCATTTCTTCCCGCTCTGGGGCCAACGTCCTGACTTTC	TRBJ2-6	-	TRBV5-1	few
CASSPIPGFSSGANVLTF	TGTGCCAGCAGCCCGATCCCGGGATTCAGCTCTGGGGCCAACGTCCTGACTTTC	TRBJ2-6	-	TRBV7-3	few
CASSYQEYNEQFF	TGTGCCAGCAGTTACCAGGAGTATAATGAGCAGTTCTTC	TRBJ2-1	-	TRBV6-2/TRBV6-3	many
CSASGTAYNEQFF	TGCAGTGCTTCCGGGACAGCATACAATGAGCAGTTCTTC	TRBJ2-1	TRBD1	TRBV20-1	-
CASSLSWGIDQPQHF	TGTGCCAGCAGTTTATCATGGGGGATTGATCAGCCCCAGCATTTT	TRBJ1-5	-	TRBV28	few
CASSLPGDTPPHF	TGTGCCAGCAGCCTCCCCGGGGACACCCCGCCGCATTTT	TRBJ1-5	-	TRBV6-2/TRBV6-3	many
CSASVRATYEQYF	TGCAGTGCTAGTGTCAGGGCTACCTACGAGCAGTACTTC	TRBJ2-7	-	TRBV20-1	many
CASSFTGVPYNSPLHF	TGTGCCAGCAGTTTTACGGGGGTCCCCTATAATTCACCCCTCCACTTT	TRBJ1-6	-	TRBV27	few
CASSDNRAYQPQHF	TGTGCCAGCAGTGATAACAGGGCCTATCAGCCCCAGCATTTT	TRBJ1-5	-	TRBV6-1	many
CAISDSGSNQPQHF	TGTGCCATCAGTGACTCCGGGAGCAATCAGCCCCAGCATTTT	TRBJ1-5	-	TRBV10-3	-
CATSDLSGELFF	TGTGCCACCAGTGATCTCTCCGGGGAGCTGTTTTTT	TRBJ2-2	-	TRBV24-1	few